This T cell receptor (beta chain) comes out of a study of a mutant IDH1 vaccine in newly diagnosed glioma. Study background: The initiation of vaccination occurred 4-6 weeks after radiotherapy alone, or with temozolomide cycles. Earlier care involved radiotherapy, temozolomide, or both, and the majority received both. Regarding the study as a whole: Pseudoprogression seemed unlinked to shifts in top peripheral T cell clonotypes.

TCRdb keeps only in-frame clones here, not all; method: immunoSEQ multiplex PCR. Seen here are 50,000 to 75,000 clones, roughly 68% observed once, and the top ten hold over 4%. Time point defined: week 35, safety follow-up. One vaccine dose held 300 ug of mutant IDH1 20-mer peptide and came with topical imiquimod. Patients had eight vaccinations, in weeks 1, 3, 5, 7, 11, 15, 19 and 23. This clone was picked up one time. Its antigen remains unknown. V was shortened by 5 bases and J by 3 bases, with 17 bases between the two germline ends. Germline CDR1 reads SGHTA; CDR2 reads FQGNSA. This CDR3 has 15 residues.

The J gene is TRBJ2-7, the V gene TRBV7-2; D perhaps matches TRBD1 (6 bases). The specimen comprised PBMCs, sampled from a glioma patient whose treatment included an IDH1 peptide vaccine. The clonotype originates from a man between 50 and 59 years old with glioma. The CDR3, as DNA: TGTGCCAGCAGCCTGGGGGCCATACGGGACTACGAGCAGTACTTC. It encodes CASSLGAIRDYEQYF.